The clone carrying this T cell receptor (beta chain) was recorded once. This sample was included in a study of blood T cell repertoires in COVID-19. Study-level information: Sources were T cells, B-cell-depleted T cells, or PBMCs; the material itself was cDNA or gDNA.

From germline, CDR1 is SGHTA and CDR2 FQGNSA. Trimming cost V 1 base and J 7 bases, with 14 bases left between them. The CDR3 contains 15 residues. In the authors' methods: Researchers report that nucleated cell counts were estimated from reference gene primer amplification. Method: immunoSEQ multiplex PCR; TCRdb's copy keeps in-frame clones and lacks some. D and trimming come from the DNA, and the V and J calls and clone size come from that table. The sample carries roughly 150,000 clones, roughly 80% recorded once. This chain uses TRBV7-2 with TRBJ2-1; the D is unclear. The specimen sequenced was peripheral blood. This TCR derives from a woman of 80 years or more with acute or convalescent COVID-19. For the CDR3, the DNA is TGTGCCAGCAGCTTAGGTGGAGCGAGAAGGAATGAGCAGTTCTTC. Protein: CASSLGGARRNEQFF.